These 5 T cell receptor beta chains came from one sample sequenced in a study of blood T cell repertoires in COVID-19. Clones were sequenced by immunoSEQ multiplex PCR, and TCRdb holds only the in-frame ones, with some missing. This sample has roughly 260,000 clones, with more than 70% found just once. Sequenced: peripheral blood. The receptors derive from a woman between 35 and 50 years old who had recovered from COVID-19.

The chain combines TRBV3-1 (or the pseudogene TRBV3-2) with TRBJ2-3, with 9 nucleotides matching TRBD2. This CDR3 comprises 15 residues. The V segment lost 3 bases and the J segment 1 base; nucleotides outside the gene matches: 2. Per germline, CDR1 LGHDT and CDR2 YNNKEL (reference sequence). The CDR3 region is CASSHLAGGTDTQYF. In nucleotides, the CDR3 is TGTGCCAGCAGCCACTTAGCGGGGGGCACAGATACGCAGTATTTT.

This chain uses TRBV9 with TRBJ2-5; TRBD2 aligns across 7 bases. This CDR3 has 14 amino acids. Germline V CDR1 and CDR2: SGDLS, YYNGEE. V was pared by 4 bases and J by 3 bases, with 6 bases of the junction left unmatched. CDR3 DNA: TGTGCCAGCAGCTTAACGGGACTAAAAGAGACCCAGTACTTC. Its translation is CASSLTGLKETQYF.

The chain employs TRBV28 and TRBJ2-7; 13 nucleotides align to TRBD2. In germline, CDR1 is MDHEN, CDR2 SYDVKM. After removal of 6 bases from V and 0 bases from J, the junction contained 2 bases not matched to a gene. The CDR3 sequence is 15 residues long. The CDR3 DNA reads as TGTGCCAGCAGAAGACTAGCGGGGGGCTCCTACGAGCAGTACTTC. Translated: CASRRLAGGSYEQYF.

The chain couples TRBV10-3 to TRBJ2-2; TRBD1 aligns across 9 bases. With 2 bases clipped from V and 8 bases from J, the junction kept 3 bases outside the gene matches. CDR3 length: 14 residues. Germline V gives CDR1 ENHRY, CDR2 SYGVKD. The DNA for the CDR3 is TGTGCCATCAGTGAGACGGACAGGGGAGGGGAGCTGTTTTTT. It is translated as CAISETDRGGELFF.

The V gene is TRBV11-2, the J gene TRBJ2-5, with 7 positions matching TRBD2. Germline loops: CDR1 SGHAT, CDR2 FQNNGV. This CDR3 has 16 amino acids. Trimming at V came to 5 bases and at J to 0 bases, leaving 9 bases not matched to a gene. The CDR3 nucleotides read TGTGCCAGCAGCCATGGGAGGCTAGCGGACCAAGAGACCCAGTACTTC. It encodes CASSHGRLADQETQYF.